The clone carrying this T cell receptor beta chain has just a few counts. Antigen unknown. Every isolated RNA sample was fully reverse transcribed, so sequencing captured expressed TCRB transcripts. TCRdb keeps only in-frame clones here, not all; method: immunoSEQ multiplex PCR. The sample yields approximately 730,000 clones, about an eighth seen once. This specimen comes from a study of beta chain features in type 1 diabetes. General observations from the study: Type 1 diabetes patients showed a moderate but significant shortening of TCRB CDR3s in all four CD4+ subsets.

The sample taken for sequencing was naive CD4+ T cells from blood. The TCR comes from a man aged 18 to 35 with type 1 diabetes.

CDR3 loop: CASSSGGGVLREQYF. CDR3 sequence (DNA): TGTGCCAGCAGTTCTGGCGGGGGCGTCTTGAGGGAGCAGTACTTC. This chain joins TRBV27 and TRBJ2-7; perhaps TRBD2 as D (7 bases). Germline loops: CDR1 MNHEY, CDR2 SMNVEV (reference sequence). The V and J ends lost 4 bases and 7 bases respectively, with 20 bases between them. This CDR3 is built from 15 residues.